Listed here are 15 T cell receptor beta chains from one sample, sequenced in a study of T-cell reconstitution after alpha-beta-depleted transplantation in children. For TCRbeta, the library was prepared with unique molecular identifiers. TCRdb fed the PCR reads into MiXCR, producing one record per CDR3 protein. The sample lists 200,000 or so distinct CDR3 sequences; 5.5% to 7% were seen once. The material was PBMCs, obtained before TCRalphabeta/CD19-depleted stem cell transplant. These receptors originate from a girl under three years old with combined immunodeficiency, due to receive a stem cell transplant.

There are many counts of this clonotype. The chain combines TRBV4-1 with TRBJ2-7, with a weak D call TRBD1 (5 bases). The CDR3 length is 15 residues. Trimming took 1 base from V and 1 from J, leaving 11 bases between them. Germline V lookup: CDR1 MGHRA, CDR2 YSYEKL. The CDR3 DNA sequence: TGCGCCAGCAGCCAAGTACAAGACAGTTCCTACGAGCAGTACTTC. Protein product: CASSQVQDSSYEQYF.

This clonotype came up many times. This chain uses TRBV12-3 or TRBV12-4 with TRBJ1-1; possibly TRBD1 for D (5 bases). Trimming removed 3 bases from V and 3 bases from J, with 14 bases in between. The CDR3 sequence is 15 residues long. The CDR3 loop is CASSFWRGTDTEAFF. The CDR3 bases are TGTGCCAGCAGTTTTTGGAGGGGTACAGACACTGAAGCTTTCTTT.

The rearrangement joins TRBV18 to TRBJ2-1; no clear D. Germline values: CDR1 KGHSH, CDR2 LQKENI. The CDR3 covers 16 residues. V dropped 4 bases and J dropped 4 bases, with 17 bases sitting between them. CDR3 bases: TGTGCCAGCTCACGCTCCACAATGGGAAAATACAATGAGCAGTTCTTC. Translated, it gives CASSRSTMGKYNEQFF.

J is TRBJ2-5 and V is TRBV28; D not resolved. Germline V gives CDR1 MDHEN, CDR2 SYDVKM. V gave up 2 bases and J gave up 5 bases, with 6 bases separating them. The CDR3 extends over 12 amino acids. DNA for the CDR3: TGTGCCAGCAGTTTAATCGACGAGACCCAGTACTTC. Translation gives CASSLIDETQYF. Variable domain in full (rest from reference TRBV28 and TRBJ2-5): DVKVTQSSRYLVKRTGEKVFLECVQDMDHENMFWYRQDPGLGLRLIYFSYDVKMKEKGDIPEGYSVSREKKERFSLILESASTNQTSMYLCASSLIDETQYFGPGTRLLVL.

The table lists this clonotype with many counts. V usage is TRBV28 and J usage is TRBJ2-7; D gene uncertain. This CDR3 comprises 12 residues. The germline V gene has CDR1 MDHEN and CDR2 SYDVKM. Trimming took 2 bases from V and 3 from J, leaving 5 bases between them. This chain's CDR3 is CASSLPDYEQYF. The CDR3 bases are TGTGCCAGCAGTTTACCTGACTACGAGCAGTACTTC.

This clonotype has at least ten counts. The chain combines TRBV28 with TRBJ2-4; D perhaps matches TRBD2 (6 bases). The germline V gene encodes CDR1 MDHEN and CDR2 SYDVKM. The CDR3 is made up of 14 amino acids. Trimming cost V 2 bases and J 6 bases, with 11 bases left between them. The CDR3 region has the DNA TGTGCCAGCAGTTTAGTCGGGGAGGCAAACATTCAGTACTTC. The encoded protein is CASSLVGEANIQYF. The whole variable domain, filled in from reference TRBV28 and TRBJ2-4, reads DVKVTQSSRYLVKRTGEKVFLECVQDMDHENMFWYRQDPGLGLRLIYFSYDVKMKEKGDIPEGYSVSREKKERFSLILESASTNQTSMYLCASSLVGEANIQYFGAGTRLSVL.

This clonotype showed up many times. The V gene is TRBV7-9, the J gene TRBJ2-7, with D perhaps assigned TRBD1 or TRBD2 (5 bases each). CDR1 SEHNR and CDR2 FQNEAQ come from the germline V gene (reference sequence). CDR3 size: 16 residues. The germline V and J ends were trimmed by 3 bases and 0 bases, with 15 bases remaining between them. This CDR3 is CASSFREVGSSYEQYF. DNA of the CDR3: TGTGCCAGCAGCTTCAGGGAAGTGGGGAGCTCCTACGAGCAGTACTTC.

The gene calls are TRBV5-5 and TRBJ2-7; TRBD1 might be the D (6 bases). The V and J ends lost 4 bases and 3 bases respectively, with 8 bases between them. Germline V gene lookup returns CDR1 SGHKS and CDR2 YYEKEE (reference sequence). CDR3 length equals 12 residues. The CDR3 DNA is TGTGCCAGCAGCAAAGGGGGCTACGAGCAGTACTTC. This encodes CASSKGGYEQYF.

At least ten counts were recorded for this clonotype. V is TRBV28 and J is TRBJ2-3; 10 nucleotides align to TRBD2. Per the germline V gene, CDR1 is MDHEN and CDR2 is SYDVKM. J was trimmed by 3 bases and V by 3 bases; bases with no gene match: 12. The CDR3 sequence is 18 residues long. CDR3 DNA: TGTGCCAGCAGTTTCGGCGGGAAACTAGCGGGAAGGACAGATACGCAGTATTTT. Residues: CASSFGGKLAGRTDTQYF.

The CDR3 DNA is TGTGCCAGCAGTTTCCGGGACAGGGGGCCCTACGAGCAGTACTTC. Its protein product is CASSFRDRGPYEQYF. This sequence joins TRBV28 and TRBJ2-7; 12 bases are a match to TRBD1. V trimming: 3 bases; J trimming: 2 bases; junction bases outside the gene matches: 2. This CDR3 is built from 15 residues. Germline CDR1 MDHEN, CDR2 SYDVKM.

This clonotype was counted many times. The chain combines TRBV5-6 with TRBJ2-7, with a possible D match to TRBD1 (5 bases). V was cut by 4 bases and J by 2 bases, with 10 bases left in between. The CDR3 has 13 residues. Germline assignment: CDR1 SGHDT and CDR2 YYEEEE. CDR3 protein: CASSMTVTYEQYF. The CDR3 DNA follows: TGTGCCAGCAGCATGACAGTTACCTACGAGCAGTACTTC.

The chain links TRBV3-1 to TRBJ2-7, with D perhaps TRBD1 (6 bases). The CDR3 has 16 amino acids. V lost 5 bases and J 2 bases, leaving 19 bases between the germline ends. Germline assignment: CDR1 LGHDT and CDR2 YNNKEL (reference sequence). This CDR3 is CASSYLYRDNPYEQYF. The CDR3 DNA reads as TGTGCCAGCAGCTATCTATACAGGGATAACCCCTACGAGCAGTACTTC.

The CDR3 DNA reads as TGTGCCAGCAGCTTAGAGGTTTTTACCGAGCAGTACTTC. This gives the protein CASSLEVFTEQYF. This chain joins TRBV7-6 and TRBJ2-7; no firm D call. The CDR3 contains 13 residues. Germline V CDR1 and CDR2: SGHVS, FNYEAQ. Trimming took 1 base from V and 6 from J, leaving 10 bases between them.

The gene calls are TRBV2 and TRBJ1-1; 8 bases align to TRBD1. Trimming took 11 bases from V and 5 from J; bases not matched to a gene: 10. The CDR3 covers 13 residues. Germline CDR1 and CDR2: SNHLY and FYNNEI. CDR3 in amino acids: CAFCLRDRTEAFF. The CDR3 region has the DNA TGTGCCTTCTGTTTACGGGACAGGACTGAAGCTTTCTTT.

This clonotype came up many times. The rearrangement joins TRBV29-1 to TRBJ2-3; D gene ambiguous. CDR3 length equals 13 residues. Per the germline V gene, CDR1 is SQVTM and CDR2 is ANQGSEA. V lost 8 bases, J lost 2 bases, and 14 bases lay in between. The CDR3 region is CSLYWRITDTQYF. CDR3 bases: TGCAGCTTATACTGGCGGATCACAGATACGCAGTATTTT.